The TCR beta chain under discussion was sequenced for a study of T cells in Graves' hyperthyroidism and ophthalmopathy. Findings and caveats of the study: Most thyroid clonotypes expanded above 0.001 appeared in blood too. Ophthalmopathy, as predicted by the model, came a median around 6 months after the prediction.

Amplification of TCR beta CDR3 regions was performed using RNA transcripts as template. The HTBI primer set was used in a first-round RT-PCR of the TCR CDR3. In TCRdb, the multiplex PCR reads were re-called with MiXCR into one record per CDR3 protein. The table shows approximately 400,000 distinct CDR3 sequences, with roughly 13% occurring only once. Trimming took off 5 bases at V and 10 bases at J, with 15 bases between the two ends. CDR3 length: 13 amino acids. The germline V gene has CDR1 SGHTA and CDR2 FQGNSA. Patients were excluded for uncontrolled infection, other autoimmune disease, pregnancy or lactation. Each diagnosis drew on symptoms, thyroxine, TRAb, thyroid ultrasound and orbital computed tomography findings. About this clonotype itself: Its target is unknown.

The sequence came from a man younger than 45 with Graves' hyperthyroidism that later progressed to Graves' ophthalmopathy. This sequence joins TRBV7-2 and TRBJ2-1; D is perhaps TRBD1 (6 bases). Sequencing was carried out using blood. CDR3: CASSPRRRGEQFF. The CDR3 bases are TGTGCCAGCAGCCCCAGGCGCAGGGGAGAGCAGTTCTTC. The entire variable domain, with the rest obtained from reference TRBV7-2 and TRBJ2-1, is as follows: GAGVSQSPSNKVTEKGKDVELRCDPISGHTALYWYRQSLGQGLEFLIYFQGNSAPDKSGLPSDRFSAERTGGSVSTLTIQRTQQEDSAVYLCASSPRRRGEQFFGPGTRLTVL.